Included here is one TCR beta chain sequence, with context. TCRdb's copy holds only in-frame clones and misses some; the assay was immunoSEQ multiplex PCR. Of 85,000 to 100,000 clones in the sample, roughly 92% were seen once. Germline trimming cut 4 bases from V and 4 bases from J; bases unmatched to any gene: 10. The CDR3 is 15 amino acids. CDR1 is KGHSH and CDR2 is LQKENI in the germline V gene. The entry originates in a study of T cell changes during pregnancy in multiple sclerosis. The sequence was collected from a female donor with multiple sclerosis, enrolled in a pregnancy study. Sequencing was performed on peripheral blood, taken in the first trimester of pregnancy. J is TRBJ2-7 and V is TRBV18; 7 bases map to TRBD1. CDR3 sequence reads: CASSLGQASQYEQYF. Written as DNA, the CDR3 is TGTGCCAGCTCACTCGGACAGGCCTCCCAATACGAGCAGTACTTC. The full variable domain, completed using reference TRBV18 and TRBJ2-7, is NAGVMQNPRHLVRRRGQEARLRCSPMKGHSHVYWYRQLPEEGLKFMVYLQKENIIDESGMPKERFSAEFPKEGPSILRIQQVVRGDSAAYFCASSLGQASQYEQYFGPGTRLTVT.